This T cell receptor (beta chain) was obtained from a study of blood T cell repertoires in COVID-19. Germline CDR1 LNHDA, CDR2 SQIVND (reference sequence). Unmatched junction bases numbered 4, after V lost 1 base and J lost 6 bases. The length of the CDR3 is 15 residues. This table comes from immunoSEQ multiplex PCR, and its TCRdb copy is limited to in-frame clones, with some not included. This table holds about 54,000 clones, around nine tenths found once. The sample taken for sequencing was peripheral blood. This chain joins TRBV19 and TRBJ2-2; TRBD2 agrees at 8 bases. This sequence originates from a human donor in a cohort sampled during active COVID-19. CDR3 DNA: TGTGCCAGTAGTATAGCGGGGGGGCCTTCCGGGGAGCTGTTTTTT. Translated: CASSIAGGPSGELFF.